This TCR beta chain was sequenced for a study of beta chain features in type 1 diabetes. The wider study: Sorted cell examination encompassed roughly 110 million cells across all samples.

General study results and limits: Patients' naive, central memory and regulatory TCRB repertoires appeared more alike than those of healthy donors. Insertion counts at VDJ junctions were lower in type 1 diabetes patients, who also showed more deletions there.

Researchers reported sorting CD4+ naive, central memory, regulatory and stem cell-like memory cells via CD45RO/CCR7/CD25/CD127/CD95/CD27. A remark on this clone: The antigen remains undetermined.

The whole isolated RNA underwent reverse transcription, so sequencing captured expressed TCRB transcripts. Measured with immunoSEQ multiplex PCR; TCRdb has only the in-frame clones, and not every one. The sample contains some 300,000 clones, 7.5% to 9.5% of which appear only once. The sequencing input was central memory CD4+ T cells from blood. The sequence derives from a woman between 18 and 29 years old in good health.

The CDR3 protein is CASSLNQGKIGGYTF. The CDR3 DNA reads TGCGCCAGCAGCTTGAATCAGGGGAAGATTGGAGGCTACACCTTC. The chain combines TRBV5-1 with TRBJ1-2, with D tentatively TRBD1 (6 bases). The CDR3 extends over 15 amino acids. The ends were cut back, 1 base at V and 8 bases at J, with 18 bases in the middle. CDR1 SGHRS and CDR2 YFSETQ come from the germline V gene. Filled out from reference TRBV5-1 and TRBJ1-2, the complete variable domain reads KAGVTQTPRYLIKTRGQQVTLSCSPISGHRSVSWYQQTPGQGLQFLFEYFSETQRNKGNFPGRFSGRQFSNSRSEMNVSTLELGDSALYLCASSLNQGKIGGYTFGSGTRLTVV.